This TCR beta chain was captured in a study of early T cells in non-severe SARS-CoV-2 infection listed by TCRdb under 2021. Study-level background: Because TCR sequencing was done on bulk RNA from unsorted whole blood, the alpha and beta chains could not be paired.

The library relied on 5' RACE. This sample was sequenced with a NextSeq 500. In the TCR library protocol, unique molecular identifiers were attached to individual cDNA molecules to correct for PCR bias and sequencing error. Both TCR alpha and beta chains were sequenced, and tight co-correlation was observed between alpha and beta sequence abundances in each sample. Turning to the authors' computational methods: Decombinator V4 was used to annotate the V gene, J gene and CDR3 of the TCR sequences. TCRs were defined as expanded if a significant change between any two time points was detected under a Poisson model with p below 0.0001. Abundances of TCRs were expressed as counts per million after normalisation to the total number of TCRs sequenced in each sample. TRAV1-2 paired with TRAJ12, TRAJ20 or TRAJ33 defined MAIT TCRs, while TRAV10 paired with TRAJ18 defined iNKT TCRs. A search of VDJdb, accessed on 1 November 2021, was run for TCRs annotated to CMV, EBV and SARS-CoV-2, with TCRs annotated for multiple antigens excluded. The raw public reads went through TCRdb reprocessing: fastp at Q25, MiXCR clone calling, in-frame beta chains kept. All rows with the same CDR3 protein become a single entry with the most common DNA and genes. The V and J calls and clone size are TCRdb's, not the authors'. For this sample the table gives about 56,000 distinct CDR3 sequences, of which about 15% were detected only once. The ten largest account for 4.1% of the sample.

A note on this clonotype: Its antigen target is currently unknown. No base quality information exists; no much larger clone differs at one position.

The study was a case-control design nested within a healthcare worker cohort in London, UK, with weekly nasopharyngeal swab PCR tests and blood sampling. Healthcare workers were recruited during the week of the UK lockdown, between 23 and 31 March 2020, and followed weekly for up to roughly 15 weeks. Study-wide conclusions, independent of this receptor: VDJdb matching was skewed toward anti-spike CD8 responses, so virus-specific expansions were likely underestimated and private and CD4 specificities were missed.

From the cysteine up to the phenylalanine, the CDR3 has a length of 17 residues. The DNA shown is the 51-base CDR3, in frame from base 1. Sequences SEHNR (CDR1) and FQNEAQ (CDR2) are obtained from the germline V gene (reference sequence). A distance of 27 bases separates the germline ends of V and J, which lose 10 bases and 2 bases respectively. This receptor was obtained from an adult who was a healthcare worker with PCR-confirmed SARS-CoV-2 infection or an uninfected control (not recorded which). Sequenced here: whole blood, sampled at baseline. The rearrangement combines TRBV7-9 with TRBJ2-7; no confident D gene assignment can be made. The DNA sequence is TGTGCCACCGGCCATTGGGTTGGCGACGAGCCAACCTACGAGCAGTACTTC. It codes for CATGHWVGDEPTYEQYF. The entire variable domain, with the stretches around the CDR3 drawn from the reference TRBV7-9 and TRBJ2-7 proteins, is DTGVSQNPRHKITKRGQNVTFRCDPISEHNRLYWYRQTLGQGPEFLTYFQNEAQLEKSRLLSDRFSAERPKGSFSTLEIQRTEQGDSAMYLCATGHWVGDEPTYEQYFGPGTRLTVT.